Given below is one T cell receptor beta chain in context. The antigen is unknown. This sample is part of a study of cytotoxic CD8 clonotypes in ibrutinib-treated CLL. In the study overall: Average yields of about 260,000 productive templates and approximately 100,000 productive rearrangements characterized the samples. Overall study results and limits: Against age-matched healthy donors, baseline clonality ran higher and tracked circulating CD8+ T-cell counts.

The CDR3 runs to 13 residues. The germline V gene encodes CDR1 LNHDA and CDR2 SQIVND (reference sequence). Germline trimming cut 4 bases from V and 7 bases from J; bases unmatched to any gene: 5. Here immunoSEQ multiplex PCR was the method, and the copy in TCRdb shows in-frame clones only, minus some. The repertoire has roughly 190,000 clones, over 60% of them found once; the top ten carry about an eighth. Here the sequenced sample was PBMCs, taken after 24 months of ibrutinib treatment. The chain recombines TRBV19 with TRBJ2-7, with 9 positions matching TRBD1. This TCR was sampled from a human donor with chronic lymphocytic leukemia. CDR3 region: CASSNHRGLEQYF. The CDR3 region has the DNA TGTGCCAGTAGTAACCACAGGGGGCTTGAGCAGTACTTC.